These T cell receptor beta chains were read from a single sample in a study of blood T cell repertoires in COVID-19. This table comes from immunoSEQ multiplex PCR, and its TCRdb copy is limited to in-frame clones, with some not included. The table shows around 150,000 clones, with roughly 84% occurring only once. The sequenced material came from peripheral blood. The receptors here all came from an older woman with acute or convalescent COVID-19. CDR3s include the opening cysteine and the closing phenylalanine or tryptophan. The D gene is left open where the match is weak. The size of a clone is reported for some rows only, either as once, few or many, or as a class for expanded clones.

j_gene,d_gene,v_gene,abundance,CDR3nt,CDR3aa
TRBJ2-3,-,TRBV28,-,TGTGCCAGCAAGGCTACGGGTTCAGATACGCAGTATTTT,CASKATGSDTQYF
TRBJ1-1,TRBD1,TRBV24-1,-,TGTGCCACCAGGGCAGGGGGCATCCCTGAAGCTTTCTTT,CATRAGGIPEAFF
TRBJ2-1,TRBD2,TRBV19,-,TGTGCCAGTAGTTCCCGAACACTAGCGGGAGGGGAAATGTACAATGAGCAGTTCTTC,CASSSRTLAGGEMYNEQFF
TRBJ1-1,-,TRBV30,-,TGTGCCTGGTTCCCCGCATCGGACACTGAAGCTTTCTTT,CAWFPASDTEAFF
TRBJ1-2,-,TRBV12-5,-,TGTGCTAGTAGTCGGGGAGCGGGCTACACCTTC,CASSRGAGYTF
TRBJ1-2,TRBD1,TRBV19,-,TGTGCCAGTAGGCGACAGGGGGCCCTTAACGGCTATGGCTACACCTTC,CASRRQGALNGYGYTF
TRBJ1-1,-,TRBV2,-,TGTGCCAGCAAGGGGTCCCGAAGCACTGAAGCTTTCTTT,CASKGSRSTEAFF
TRBJ1-1,TRBD1,TRBV7-9,-,TGTGCCAGCAGCTTAACGGGACAGCCGAACACTGAAGCTTTCTTT,CASSLTGQPNTEAFF
TRBJ1-1,-,TRBV5-1,-,TGCGCCAGCAGCATGGAATTGGGAGTGTCGGGGACTGAAGCTTTCTTT,CASSMELGVSGTEAFF
TRBJ2-7,-,TRBV5-1,-,TGCGCCAGCAGCTTGGCAGGGCAGAAGACCTACGAGCAGTACTTC,CASSLAGQKTYEQYF
TRBJ2-3,TRBD2,TRBV7-3,-,TGTGCCAGCAGCTTAGGAACTAGCGGCACAGATACGCAGTATTTT,CASSLGTSGTDTQYF
TRBJ2-1,TRBD2,TRBV19,-,TGTGCCAGTAGTTTGGCTAGCGGGAGTTTGAATGAGCAGTTCTTC,CASSLASGSLNEQFF
TRBJ1-2,TRBD1,TRBV5-4,-,TGTGCCAGCAGCCTAAACAGGGGCCTGTATTCCGGCTACACCTTC,CASSLNRGLYSGYTF
TRBJ1-2,TRBD1,TRBV28,-,TGTGCCATCGTACCACAGGGGGCGTATGGCTACACCTTC,CAIVPQGAYGYTF
TRBJ1-1,TRBD1,TRBV29-1,-,TGCAGCGTCCAGGGACAGTTGAACACTGAAGCTTTCTTT,CSVQGQLNTEAFF
TRBJ2-3,-,TRBV7-6,-,TGTGCCAGCAGCCACCGGTTATACACAGATACGCAGTATTTT,CASSHRLYTDTQYF
TRBJ2-5,TRBD1,TRBV11-2,-,TGTGCCAGCAGCTCCAGTTACAGGGGAGAGACCCAGTACTTC,CASSSSYRGETQYF
TRBJ2-5,-,TRBV7-6,-,TGTGCCAGCAGCTTTACAGCAAAAGAGACCCAGTACTTC,CASSFTAKETQYF
TRBJ2-2,TRBD2,TRBV30,-,TGTGCCTGGAGTGGGGGGACTAGCGCCGGGGAGCTGTTTTTT,CAWSGGTSAGELFF
TRBJ2-3,TRBD1,TRBV6-2/TRBV6-3,-,TGTGCCAGCAGTTACATACAGGGGTTAGATACGCAGTATTTT,CASSYIQGLDTQYF
TRBJ1-5,TRBD1,TRBV27,-,TGTGCCAGCAGTCTCCTGGGGACAGCGAATCAGCCCCAGCATTTT,CASSLLGTANQPQHF
TRBJ2-1,TRBD1,TRBV10-3,-,TGTGCCATCAGCGGACAGGGGACGGGATACAATGAGCAGTTCTTC,CAISGQGTGYNEQFF
TRBJ2-3,-,TRBV18,once,TGTGCCAGCTCACCTAGACAGCCGTCCACAGATACGCAGTATTTT,CASSPRQPSTDTQYF
TRBJ2-1,TRBD2,TRBV3-1/TRBV3-2,-,TGTGCCAGCAGCCTAACCGGGACTAGCGGTCCTGAGCAGTTCTTC,CASSLTGTSGPEQFF
TRBJ2-7,-,TRBV5-1,-,TGCGCCAGCAGCTACGGTCTAGAGCAGTACTTC,CASSYGLEQYF
TRBJ1-6,-,TRBV3-1/TRBV3-2,-,TGTGCCAGCAGCCAGTTCGGGTTCCTCATTAATTCACCCCTCCACTTT,CASSQFGFLINSPLHF
TRBJ2-7,-,TRBV24-1,once,TGTGCCACCAGTGACCGACACGGACAGACCCCTGAGCAGTACTTC,CATSDRHGQTPEQYF
TRBJ2-1,-,TRBV28,-,TGTGCCAGCAGTTTATTAGGTTCGGGTGGTGATAGCGACTCCTACAATGAGCAGTTCTTC,CASSLLGSGGDSDSYNEQFF
TRBJ2-7,TRBD1,TRBV3-1/TRBV3-2,once,TGTGCCAGCAGCGAGGGGGCAGATCCCTACGAGCAGTACTTC,CASSEGADPYEQYF
TRBJ2-7,TRBD2,TRBV7-2,-,TGTGCCAGCAGCGCCGGACTAGGTCCCTACGAGCAGTACTTC,CASSAGLGPYEQYF
TRBJ2-2,-,TRBV11-3,-,TGTGCCAGCAGCTTACAGGGTAGCATCGGGGAGCTGTTTTTT,CASSLQGSIGELFF
TRBJ1-6,TRBD1,TRBV11-2,-,TGTGCCAGCAGCCCCGACAGGGGCCTTTCACCCCTCCACTTT,CASSPDRGLSPLHF
TRBJ1-1,-,TRBV10-1,-,TGCGCCAGCAGTGAAACAGGGCTCGGCACTGAAGCTTTCTTT,CASSETGLGTEAFF
TRBJ1-5,-,TRBV28,-,TGTGCCAGCAGCACAACAGGTTATAGCAATCAGCCCCAGCATTTT,CASSTTGYSNQPQHF
TRBJ1-1,-,TRBV9,-,TGTGCCAGCAGCGTAGTCCCGGAGGACCCTGAAGCTTTCTTT,CASSVVPEDPEAFF
TRBJ1-1,-,TRBV6-5,-,TGTGCCAGCAGGGGAGGGAGTTGGGGCACTGAAGCTTTCTTT,CASRGGSWGTEAFF
TRBJ2-7,TRBD1,TRBV13,-,TGTGCCAGCAGCTCCCTGGGGACAGGGAACCACGAGCAGTACTTC,CASSSLGTGNHEQYF
TRBJ2-7,-,TRBV6-6,-,TGTGCCAGCAGTTATTCAGGGTTCGGCGAGCAGTACTTC,CASSYSGFGEQYF
TRBJ1-3,-,TRBV27,-,TGTGCCAGCAGTTTAAGGAGCTCTGGAAACACCATATATTTT,CASSLRSSGNTIYF
TRBJ2-3,-,TRBV28,-,TGTGCCAGCAGTTTTGGCGTAACAGGCACAGATACGCAGTATTTT,CASSFGVTGTDTQYF
TRBJ1-6,-,TRBV3-1/TRBV3-2,-,TGTGCCAGCAGCCAAGGAGATTCACCCCTCCACTTT,CASSQGDSPLHF
TRBJ1-1,-,TRBV4-1,-,TGCGCCAGCGGACTTCAGTTCGACACTGAAGCTTTCTTT,CASGLQFDTEAFF
TRBJ2-2,-,TRBV6-5,-,TGTGCCAGCACCCCAGCGTCCGGGGAGCTGTTTTTT,CASTPASGELFF
TRBJ2-2,TRBD1,TRBV30,-,TGTGCCTGGACTGGGACAGGGACCCCCGGGGAGCTGTTTTTT,CAWTGTGTPGELFF
TRBJ2-6,-,TRBV11-3,-,TGTGCCAGCAGCCCGGTCGCCTCTGGGGCCAACGTCCTGACTTTC,CASSPVASGANVLTF
TRBJ1-1,TRBD1,TRBV6-5,-,TGTGCCAGCAGCTCGGGACAGAGAGAAGCTTTCTTT,CASSSGQREAFF
TRBJ1-6,-,TRBV3-1/TRBV3-2,-,TGTGCCAGCAGCCAAGTGCCGCACGGGGGTTCACCCCTCCACTTT,CASSQVPHGGSPLHF
TRBJ1-1,-,TRBV27,-,TGTGCCAGCAGTCAGGGGCAGGGTGAAGCTTTCTTT,CASSQGQGEAFF
TRBJ2-7,-,TRBV5-1,-,TGCGCCAGCAGCGTCACTACCCCAAATATTAGAGAGCAGTACTTC,CASSVTTPNIREQYF
TRBJ1-6,-,TRBV28,few,TGTGCCAGCAGTTTACCAGGGACACCCCTCCACTTT,CASSLPGTPLHF
TRBJ1-1,-,TRBV3-1/TRBV3-2,-,TGTGCCAGCAGCCAATGGACAGAGAACACTGAAGCTTTCTTT,CASSQWTENTEAFF
TRBJ1-6,-,TRBV30,once,TGTGCCTGGAGAATTGGGGGGAATTCACCCCTCCACTTT,CAWRIGGNSPLHF